This T cell receptor beta chain derives from a study of T cell responses to AZD1222 COVID-19 vaccine. The protocol was immunoSEQ multiplex PCR, while the TCRdb copy is restricted to in-frame clones and leaves out a portion. The data contain some 90,000 clones, approximately 86% of them seen just once; the ten biggest clones take up under 9%. The CDR3 has 11 amino acids. Looked up from germline, CDR1 is MDHEN and CDR2 is SYDVKM. The V gene lost 3 bases and the J gene lost 9 bases, with 7 bases spanning the gap. Regarding the study as a whole: Repertoires were sampled only after the peak T cell response. Donors were chiefly white British, with a greater number of females, and clonal diversity was perhaps underestimated.

As to this clone: Its antigen is not identified.

This clonotype was obtained from an adult in good health. Sequences were derived from peripheral blood, sampled on day 0 of AZD1222 vaccination. This chain uses TRBV28 with TRBJ2-3; D is uncertain. For the CDR3, the DNA is TGTGCCAGCAGTTTCCGGGTGACGCAGTATTTT. The encoded protein is CASSFRVTQYF.